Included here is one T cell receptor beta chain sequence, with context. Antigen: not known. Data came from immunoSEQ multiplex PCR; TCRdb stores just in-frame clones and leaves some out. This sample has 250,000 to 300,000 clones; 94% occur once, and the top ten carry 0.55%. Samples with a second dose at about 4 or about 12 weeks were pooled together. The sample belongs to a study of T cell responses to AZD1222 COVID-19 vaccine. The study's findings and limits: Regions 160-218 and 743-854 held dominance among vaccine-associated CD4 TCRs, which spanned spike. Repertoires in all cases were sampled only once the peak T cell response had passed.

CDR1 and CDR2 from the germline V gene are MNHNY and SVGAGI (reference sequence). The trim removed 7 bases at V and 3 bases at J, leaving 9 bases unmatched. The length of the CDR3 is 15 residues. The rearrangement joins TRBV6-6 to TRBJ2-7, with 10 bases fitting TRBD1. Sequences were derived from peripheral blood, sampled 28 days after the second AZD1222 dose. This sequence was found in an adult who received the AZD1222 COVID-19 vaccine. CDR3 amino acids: CASTEWGTGVYEQYF. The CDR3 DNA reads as TGTGCCAGCACCGAATGGGGGACAGGGGTCTACGAGCAGTACTTC.